Following are 11 T cell receptor beta chains from one sample sequenced in a study of vaccination effects on CD4 cells after COVID-19. ViraFEST used viral peptide pools to expand antigen-specific CD4+ T cells before sequencing. Cells that had been cultured for roughly ten days were the source of isolated CD4+ T cells. Sometime from March through December 2020, the person acquired a SARS-CoV-2 infection that PCR confirmed. Repertoires were generated with immunoSEQ multiplex PCR, while TCRdb's copy carries only in-frame clones and drops some. The profile covers fewer than 60,000 clones, with 76% appearing a single time and around 5.5% taken by the ten largest. Their antigens remain unidentified. The material sequenced was CD4+ T cells from PBMCs cultured with HIV peptides, taken before COVID-19 vaccination. As for subset: HIV-1 Nef peptide pool negative control/reference culture. Source of these receptors: a human donor who had a prior SARS-CoV-2 infection.

The chain links TRBV27 to TRBJ1-6, with D perhaps matching TRBD1 (5 bases). This CDR3 has 15 amino acids. V lost 5 bases and J 4 bases, leaving 12 bases between the germline ends. The V gene's germline CDR1 is MNHEY and CDR2 SMNVEV (reference sequence). The CDR3 region is CASSPTQGYNSPLHF. The CDR3 nucleotides are TGTGCCAGCAGTCCCACGCAGGGTTATAATTCACCCCTCCACTTT.

This clone has only one observation. The chain links TRBV15 to TRBJ2-3, with 14 bases that match TRBD2. Per germline, CDR1 LNHNV and CDR2 YYDKDF (reference sequence). Trimming at V came to 0 bases and at J to 5 bases, leaving 4 bases not matched to a gene. The CDR3 is 17 amino acids. The CDR3 DNA is TGTGCCACCAGCAGAGAGGGACTAGCGGGAGTCGGAGATACGCAGTATTTT. Its protein is CATSREGLAGVGDTQYF. Combining the CDR3 with reference TRBV15 and TRBJ2-3 gives the whole variable domain DAMVIQNPRYQVTQFGKPVTLSCSQTLNHNVMYWYQQKSSQAPKLLFHYYDKDFNNEADTPDNFQSRRPNTSFCFLDIRSPGLGDTAMYLCATSREGLAGVGDTQYFGPGTRLTVL.

In this sample, this clone turned up once. This chain uses TRBV2 with TRBJ2-2; 8 nucleotides align to TRBD1. Looked up from germline, CDR1 is SNHLY and CDR2 is FYNNEI. Unmatched junction bases numbered 7, after V lost 5 bases and J lost 5 bases. The CDR3 contains 15 residues. The CDR3 protein is CASSFYRQGTGELFF. The CDR3 DNA reads TGTGCCAGCAGTTTCTACCGACAGGGGACCGGGGAGCTGTTTTTT.

This sequence joins TRBV5-1 and TRBJ2-1; 11 nucleotides align to TRBD2. The CDR3 is 16 residues long. Germline lookup yields CDR1 SGHRS and CDR2 YFSETQ. J lost 5 bases, V lost 0 bases, and 4 bases had no gene match. The CDR3 bases are TGCGCCAGCAGCTTGGCCGGGACTAGCGGCAACAATGAGCAGTTCTTC. Protein product: CASSLAGTSGNNEQFF.

The chain has TRBV7-2 and TRBJ1-2, with D maybe TRBD1 (5 bases). V gave up 1 base and J gave up 0 bases, with 9 bases separating them. Germline V CDR1 and CDR2: SGHTA, FQGNSA. The CDR3 loop spans 15 amino acids. The CDR3 bases are TGTGCCAGCAGCTTAGGCAGGGCAGCTAACTATGGCTACACCTTC. It specifies CASSLGRAANYGYTF.

The rearrangement joins TRBV7-9 to TRBJ2-1, with 9 bases fitting TRBD2. The germline V gene has CDR1 SEHNR and CDR2 FQNEAQ (reference sequence). CDR3 length: 15 residues. V was pared by 2 bases and J by 7 bases, with 6 bases of the junction left unmatched. The CDR3 DNA sequence: TGTGCCAGCAGCTTAAGGCTAGCGGGACTTAATGAGCAGTTCTTC. This sequence encodes CASSLRLAGLNEQFF.

This clone was seen a single time. The chain links TRBV25-1 to TRBJ1-2; D possibly corresponds to TRBD1 (6 bases). Per germline, CDR1 MGHDK and CDR2 SYGVNS. The V end lost 4 bases, the J end lost 8 bases, and 17 bases lay between the germline ends. The CDR3 is made up of 14 amino acids. The CDR3 here is CASSGQVGARGYTF. The CDR3 DNA reads TGTGCCAGCAGTGGACAGGTGGGGGCTAGAGGCTACACCTTC.

This clone was counted a single time. The J gene is TRBJ1-1, the V gene TRBV2, with 10 positions matching TRBD1. The CDR3 covers 14 residues. Germline CDR1 reads SNHLY; CDR2 reads FYNNEI. V dropped 8 bases and J dropped 0; count of bases not matched to a gene: 3. CDR3 sequence reads: CASDRGRMNTEAFF. The CDR3 DNA is TGTGCCAGCGACAGGGGGCGGATGAACACTGAAGCTTTCTTT.

The rearrangement uses TRBV7-2 and TRBJ2-7, with 7 nucleotides matching TRBD1. Per the germline V gene, CDR1 is SGHTA and CDR2 is FQGNSA. V was clipped by 4 bases and J by 0 bases; unmatched bases: 3. The CDR3 has 14 amino acids. This chain's CDR3 is CASSYRQGSYEQYF. In DNA form, the CDR3 reads TGTGCCAGCAGCTACCGACAGGGCTCCTACGAGCAGTACTTC.

This sequence joins TRBV3-1 (or the pseudogene TRBV3-2) and TRBJ2-5, with 8 nucleotides matching TRBD2. Germline assignment: CDR1 LGHDT and CDR2 YNNKEL (reference sequence). The CDR3 has 15 amino acids. Trimming at V came to 3 bases and at J to 4 bases, leaving 7 bases not matched to a gene. CDR3 region: CASSQHLAGRETQYF. CDR3 sequence (DNA): TGTGCCAGCAGCCAGCACTTAGCGGGGCGAGAGACCCAGTACTTC.

Only a few counts were recorded for this clone. This chain links TRBV12-5 with TRBJ2-3; D may be TRBD2 (7 bases). The CDR3 has 16 amino acids. The germline gives CDR1 LGHNT, CDR2 FRNRAP. V shed 0 bases and J shed 5 bases, with 15 bases lying between them. The CDR3 nucleotides read TGTGCTAGTGGTTTGGTATCCCGGGGGGCCTTAGATACGCAGTATTTT. Amino acids: CASGLVSRGALDTQYF.